These T cell receptor beta chains were read from a single sample in a study of blood T cell repertoires in COVID-19. Sequencing was performed with immunoSEQ multiplex PCR; in TCRdb, only in-frame clones are kept and a portion is missing. In the table there are some 70,000 clones, around 80% of which are singletons. The sequencing input was peripheral blood. These receptors all stem from a woman aged 50 to 60 with acute or convalescent COVID-19. Both conserved end residues are part of each CDR3. D genes are given only for firm matches. Size is omitted from some rows. Given values are once, few, many or a class for expanded clones.

cdr3_aa: CAWSVAGDQPQHF
cdr3_nt: TGTGCCTGGAGTGTAGCGGGCGATCAGCCCCAGCATTTT
j_call: TRBJ1-5
clone_size: .
d_call: .
v_call: TRBV30

cdr3_aa: CASSATKGDNSPLHF
cdr3_nt: TGTGCCAGCAGCGCCACAAAAGGAGATAATTCACCCCTCCACTTT
j_call: TRBJ1-6
clone_size: .
d_call: .
v_call: TRBV11-2

cdr3_aa: CASSEGTVSYNEQFF
cdr3_nt: TGCGCCAGCAGTGAAGGGACTGTCTCCTACAATGAGCAGTTCTTC
j_call: TRBJ2-1
clone_size: once
d_call: .
v_call: TRBV10-2

cdr3_aa: CASSPSGSTDTQYF
cdr3_nt: TGTGCCAGCTCACCTAGCGGGAGCACAGATACGCAGTATTTT
j_call: TRBJ2-3
clone_size: .
d_call: TRBD2
v_call: TRBV18

cdr3_aa: CASSVGTGGYQPQHF
cdr3_nt: TGTGCCAGCAGCGTAGGGACAGGGGGCTATCAGCCCCAGCATTTT
j_call: TRBJ1-5
clone_size: .
d_call: TRBD1
v_call: TRBV9

cdr3_aa: CASSLVPSGRGEQFF
cdr3_nt: TGTGCCAGCAGCTTAGTACCTAGCGGGAGGGGTGAGCAGTTCTTC
j_call: TRBJ2-1
clone_size: once
d_call: TRBD2
v_call: TRBV7-2

cdr3_aa: CSVEDRTGLYGYTF
cdr3_nt: TGCAGCGTTGAAGATCGGACAGGCCTCTATGGCTACACCTTC
j_call: TRBJ1-2
clone_size: .
d_call: TRBD1
v_call: TRBV29-1

cdr3_aa: CASSLGQGEGYTF
cdr3_nt: TGCGCCAGCAGCCTAGGACAGGGGGAGGGCTACACCTTC
j_call: TRBJ1-2
clone_size: .
d_call: TRBD1
v_call: TRBV5-1

cdr3_aa: CSVEDPDSISYNEQFF
cdr3_nt: TGCAGCGTTGAAGATCCTGACTCAATCTCCTACAATGAGCAGTTCTTC
j_call: TRBJ2-1
clone_size: .
d_call: .
v_call: TRBV29-1

cdr3_aa: CASSPGQSSGNTIYF
cdr3_nt: TGTGCCAGCAGCCCGGGACAGAGCTCTGGAAACACCATATATTTT
j_call: TRBJ1-3
clone_size: .
d_call: TRBD1
v_call: TRBV7-8

cdr3_aa: CASSRPGTGDNEQFF
cdr3_nt: TGTGCCAGCAGCCGACCCGGGACAGGGGACAATGAGCAGTTCTTC
j_call: TRBJ2-1
clone_size: .
d_call: TRBD1
v_call: TRBV11-2

cdr3_aa: CASSQGMASGGAIYNEQFF
cdr3_nt: TGCGCCAGCAGCCAAGGAATGGCTAGCGGGGGGGCGATTTACAATGAGCAGTTCTTC
j_call: TRBJ2-1
clone_size: .
d_call: TRBD2
v_call: TRBV4-1

cdr3_aa: CASSQEGGGRYGYTF
cdr3_nt: TGTGCCAGCAGCCAGGAGGGGGGGGGCCGCTATGGCTACACCTTC
j_call: TRBJ1-2
clone_size: .
d_call: .
v_call: TRBV9

cdr3_aa: CASSPREGGGVYEQYF
cdr3_nt: TGTGCCAGCTCACCAAGGGAAGGAGGGGGCGTCTACGAGCAGTACTTC
j_call: TRBJ2-7
clone_size: .
d_call: .
v_call: TRBV18

cdr3_aa: CATSMTGVVTDEQFF
cdr3_nt: TGTGCCACCAGCATGACAGGGGTGGTTACGGATGAGCAGTTCTTC
j_call: TRBJ2-1
clone_size: many
d_call: TRBD1
v_call: TRBV24-1

cdr3_aa: CASSLVDKNTEAFF
cdr3_nt: TGCGCCAGCAGCTTGGTGGACAAGAACACTGAAGCTTTCTTT
j_call: TRBJ1-1
clone_size: .
d_call: .
v_call: TRBV5-1

cdr3_aa: CASSPRDRGYGYTF
cdr3_nt: TGTGCCAGTAGTCCAAGGGACAGGGGCTATGGCTACACCTTC
j_call: TRBJ1-2
clone_size: .
d_call: TRBD1
v_call: TRBV19

cdr3_aa: CASSPLEGVAISYNEQFF
cdr3_nt: TGTGCCAGCTCACCTCTCGAGGGGGTGGCAATTTCCTACAATGAGCAGTTCTTC
j_call: TRBJ2-1
clone_size: .
d_call: .
v_call: TRBV18

cdr3_aa: CASSERRGNTEAFF
cdr3_nt: TGTGCCAGCAGTGAAAGGAGGGGTAACACTGAAGCTTTCTTT
j_call: TRBJ1-1
clone_size: .
d_call: .
v_call: TRBV7-8

cdr3_aa: CASSPLRQGAYEQYF
cdr3_nt: TGTGCCAGCAGTCCGCTTCGACAGGGGGCTTACGAGCAGTACTTC
j_call: TRBJ2-7
clone_size: .
d_call: TRBD1
v_call: TRBV6-5

cdr3_aa: CASSANLPPDTQYF
cdr3_nt: TGTGCCAGCAGCGCCAACCTACCGCCCGATACGCAGTATTTT
j_call: TRBJ2-3
clone_size: few
d_call: .
v_call: TRBV9

cdr3_aa: CASKRDRANTEAFF
cdr3_nt: TGTGCCAGTAAGAGAGACAGGGCGAACACTGAAGCTTTCTTT
j_call: TRBJ1-1
clone_size: .
d_call: TRBD1
v_call: TRBV19

cdr3_aa: CASSPWTGSSREQYF
cdr3_nt: TGTGCCAGCAGCCCTTGGACAGGGTCAAGCCGCGAGCAGTACTTC
j_call: TRBJ2-7
clone_size: few
d_call: TRBD1
v_call: TRBV7-9

cdr3_aa: CASSFNLANEREQFF
cdr3_nt: TGCGCCAGCAGCTTCAACCTAGCGAACGAAAGGGAGCAGTTCTTC
j_call: TRBJ2-1
clone_size: .
d_call: .
v_call: TRBV5-1

cdr3_aa: CANLKTAWAYQETQYF
cdr3_nt: TGTGCCAACCTAAAGACAGCGTGGGCGTACCAAGAGACCCAGTACTTC
j_call: TRBJ2-5
clone_size: .
d_call: .
v_call: TRBV3-1/TRBV3-2

cdr3_aa: CSVGGSSSNGYTF
cdr3_nt: TGCAGCGTTGGCGGATCCAGTAGTAATGGCTACACCTTC
j_call: TRBJ1-2
clone_size: .
d_call: .
v_call: TRBV29-1

cdr3_aa: CASSRSATGHYGYTF
cdr3_nt: TGTGCCAGCAGCCGTTCCGCGACAGGGCACTATGGCTACACCTTC
j_call: TRBJ1-2
clone_size: .
d_call: TRBD1
v_call: TRBV5-8

cdr3_aa: CSGAMNTEAFF
cdr3_nt: TGCAGCGGCGCCATGAACACTGAAGCTTTCTTT
j_call: TRBJ1-1
clone_size: .
d_call: .
v_call: TRBV29-1

cdr3_aa: CASRSTSTDTQYF
cdr3_nt: TGTGCCAGCAGATCTACCAGCACAGATACGCAGTATTTT
j_call: TRBJ2-3
clone_size: .
d_call: .
v_call: TRBV5-4

cdr3_aa: CASSSTMNTGELFF
cdr3_nt: TGCGCCAGCAGCTCAACTATGAACACCGGGGAGCTGTTTTTT
j_call: TRBJ2-2
clone_size: .
d_call: .
v_call: TRBV4-1

cdr3_aa: CASSSSRTDYEQYF
cdr3_nt: TGTGCCAGTAGTTCTTCCCGGACAGACTACGAGCAGTACTTC
j_call: TRBJ2-7
clone_size: .
d_call: .
v_call: TRBV19

cdr3_aa: CASSSTGGSGNTIYF
cdr3_nt: TGTGCCAGCAGTTCCACAGGGGGTAGCGGAAACACCATATATTTT
j_call: TRBJ1-3
clone_size: .
d_call: TRBD1
v_call: TRBV6-5